The 19 T cell receptor beta chains given below trace back to one sample, sequenced in a study of T and B cells in COVID-19 patients. Multiplex PCR with BIOMED2 TRB-A/B primer pools amplified TRB rearrangements. Each CDR3 protein is one row after TCRdb ran MiXCR on the multiplex PCR reads. Of tens of thousands of distinct CDR3 sequences in the sample, 25% to 30% were seen once. From blood, about 240-550 ng of genomic DNA served as TRB template. The sequencing sample was made of blood. The source is a human donor who had recovered from COVID-19.

V and J are TRBV30 and TRBJ1-3; D call uncertain. This CDR3 region has 14 residues. Trimming pared 0 bases from V and 6 bases from J, leaving 12 bases between. CDR1 and CDR2 from the germline V gene are GTSNPN and SVGIG (reference sequence). CDR3 nucleotide sequence: TGTGCCTGGAGTGTGAAGGGAGCTGAAAACACCATATATTTT. This sequence encodes CAWSVKGAENTIYF.

The chain links TRBV7-6 to TRBJ1-4; possibly TRBD1 for D (6 bases). This CDR3 comprises 15 residues. The germline CDR1 and CDR2 sequences are SGHVS and FNYEAQ. Trimming took off 5 bases at V and 4 bases at J, with 14 bases between the two ends. The CDR3 reads CASSVMTGVNEKLFF. The CDR3 DNA follows: TGTGCCAGCAGCGTGATGACAGGCGTTAATGAAAAACTGTTTTTT.

This clonotype is termed medium-sized. This chain joins TRBV12-3 or TRBV12-4 and TRBJ2-7, with 11 bases that match TRBD1. With V trimmed by 5 bases and J by 5 bases, 2 bases remained unmatched. The CDR3 is made up of 13 amino acids. The CDR3 DNA reads TGTGCCAGCAGTCGGACAGGGGGCAACGAGCAGTACTTC. It yields the protein CASSRTGGNEQYF.

This chain connects TRBV30 to TRBJ1-5; a weak D match, TRBD1 (5 bases). Germline V gives CDR1 GTSNPN, CDR2 SVGIG (reference sequence). The CDR3 extends over 14 amino acids. Trimming took 1 base from V and 0 from J, leaving 7 bases between them. CDR3 coding DNA: TGTGCCTGGAGTGGCGACAGTAGCAATCAGCCCCAGCATTTT. Translated, it gives CAWSGDSSNQPQHF.

This clonotype was counted many times. As DNA, the CDR3 is TGTGCCAGTAGTTCGACAGGGGATTATGGCTACACCTTC. The encoded protein is CASSSTGDYGYTF. This chain links TRBV19 with TRBJ1-2; the match to TRBD1 covers 8 bases. The CDR3 is 13 amino acids. J was trimmed by 5 bases and V by 5 bases; bases with no gene match: 4. The germline V gene has CDR1 LNHDA and CDR2 SQIVND (reference sequence).

A note on this clonotype: One junction end does not reproduce the germline sequence, and a read error may be involved. The chain recombines TRBV5-5 with TRBJ1-4, with D perhaps TRBD1 (6 bases). Germline V gene sequence: CDR1 SGHKS, CDR2 YYEKEE (reference sequence). The CDR3 totals 13 residues. CDR3 DNA sequence: TGTGCCTGCAGCTTGGAACAGGGTGGGAAACTGTTTTTT. Translating gives CACSLEQGGKLFF.

The chain links TRBV15 to TRBJ1-2; the match to TRBD1 covers 9 bases. The V gene end was trimmed by 5 bases and the J gene end by 6 bases; junction bases not matched to a gene: 19. CDR1 and CDR2 (germline): LNHNV, YYDKDF (reference sequence). This CDR3 has 18 amino acids. The chain's CDR3 is CATSGQGSSGPRVNGYTF. CDR3 sequence (DNA): TGTGCCACCAGCGGACAGGGGAGTTCTGGCCCTAGGGTCAATGGCTACACCTTC. Supplemented by reference TRBV15 and TRBJ1-2, the full variable domain reads DAMVIQNPRYQVTQFGKPVTLSCSQTLNHNVMYWYQQKSSQAPKLLFHYYDKDFNNEADTPDNFQSRRPNTSFCFLDIRSPGLGDTAMYLCATSGQGSSGPRVNGYTFGSGTRLTVV.

The genes are TRBV12-3 or TRBV12-4 and TRBJ1-2; a possible D gene is TRBD1 (5 bases). V lost 7 bases and J lost 3, with 15 bases in between. The CDR3 is made up of 14 amino acids. In DNA form, the CDR3 reads TGTGCCAGCACCCCCGGGGGGGGACACTATGGCTACACCTTC. It translates to CASTPGGGHYGYTF.

In its sample, this clonotype ranks as medium-sized. The rearrangement links TRBV5-5 to TRBJ2-5, with TRBD1 matching 8 bases. V trimming: 4 bases; J trimming: 5 bases; junction bases outside the gene matches: 10. CDR1 SGHKS and CDR2 YYEKEE come from the germline V gene (reference sequence). The CDR3 extends over 15 amino acids. The CDR3 coding sequence is TGTGCCAGCAGCGGGGAAGACAGGGGATGGGAGACCCAGTACTTC. It encodes CASSGEDRGWETQYF.

This clonotype was observed a few times. The CDR3 DNA is TGTGCCAGCTCCCTGGGGACAGGGAGCTCCTACGAGCAGTACTTC. Protein: CASSLGTGSSYEQYF. The chain links TRBV18 to TRBJ2-7; 9 positions agree with TRBD1. This CDR3 contains 15 residues. The J segment lost 0 bases and the V segment lost 6 bases, leaving 6 bases of the junction unmatched. Germline-derived CDR1 and CDR2 are KGHSH and LQKENI.

The V call is TRBV12-3 or TRBV12-4, the J call TRBJ1-2; TRBD1 matches 9 bases. Trimming cost V 5 bases and J 5 bases; bases outside gene matches: 18. This CDR3 has 18 amino acids. In nucleotides, the CDR3 is TGTGCCAGCAGTCCAGGGAAGAACACCGGGACAGGGTGGTATGGCTACACCTTC. It specifies CASSPGKNTGTGWYGYTF.

The chain carries TRBV11-1 and TRBJ2-7, with D unresolved. CDR1 and CDR2 from the germline V gene are SGHAT and FQDESV (reference sequence). Trimming left V 5 bases short and J 3 bases short, with 8 bases between. The length of the CDR3 is 12 residues. The DNA of the CDR3 is TGTGCCAGCAGCAACAACTACTACGAGCAGTACTTC. Translated: CASSNNYYEQYF.

The gene calls are TRBV29-1 and TRBJ1-1; 7 bases agree with TRBD1. Germline CDR1 reads SQVTM; CDR2 reads ANQGSEA. V was pared by 7 bases and J by 0 bases, with 5 bases of the junction left unmatched. This CDR3 contains 13 residues. CDR3 amino acids: CSAPGQLNTEAFF. CDR3 coding DNA: TGCAGCGCTCCGGGACAGTTGAACACTGAAGCTTTCTTT.

By proportion, this clonotype is medium-sized. The chain recombines TRBV29-1 with TRBJ2-1; 7 bases are a match to TRBD1. CDR1 and CDR2 (germline): SQVTM, ANQGSEA. Germline trimming cut 5 bases from V and 3 bases from J; bases unmatched to any gene: 4. The CDR3 length is 13 residues. The CDR3, as DNA: TGCAGCGTTATGACAGGGTACTACAATGAGCAGTTCTTC. Translation gives CSVMTGYYNEQFF.

V is TRBV7-6 and J is TRBJ2-1; 7 bases map to TRBD2. The CDR3 is 15 amino acids. The germline V gene encodes CDR1 SGHVS and CDR2 FNYEAQ. V lost 1 base, J lost 4 bases, and 4 bases stayed unmatched. CDR3 in amino acids: CASSLVASGYNEQFF. CDR3 coding DNA: TGTGCCAGCAGCTTAGTGGCTAGCGGATACAATGAGCAGTTCTTC.

This clonotype was detected only a few times. The rearrangement joins TRBV10-3 to TRBJ1-2; D remains ambiguous. Germline V gives CDR1 ENHRY, CDR2 SYGVKD. This CDR3 is 14 amino acids long. Between the trimmed V and J ends, which lost 3 bases and 8 bases, there was a span of 16 bases. The CDR3, as DNA: TGTGCCATCAGTGATTCAAGGGAAGTGAGGGGCTACACCTTC. Protein product: CAISDSREVRGYTF.

The gene calls are TRBV19 and TRBJ2-6, with no clear D. Germline V gives CDR1 LNHDA, CDR2 SQIVND (reference sequence). This CDR3 region has 16 residues. Trimming left V 7 bases short and J 0 bases short, with 13 bases between. DNA for the CDR3: TGTGCCAGTAATGAAGGGCCCCACTCTGGGGCCAACGTCCTGACTTTC. It encodes CASNEGPHSGANVLTF.

This clonotype was seen a handful of times. The chain has TRBV7-9 and TRBJ2-2; TRBD2 is a possible D gene (5 bases). V dropped 1 base and J dropped 1 base, with 10 bases sitting between them. The germline gives CDR1 SEHNR, CDR2 FQNEAQ (reference sequence). The CDR3 covers 16 residues. CDR3 protein: CASSLVGLENTGELFF. CDR3 bases: TGTGCCAGCAGCTTAGTCGGACTCGAGAACACCGGGGAGCTGTTTTTT. Drawing the rest from reference TRBV7-9 and TRBJ2-2, the complete variable domain is DTGVSQNPRHKITKRGQNVTFRCDPISEHNRLYWYRQTLGQGPEFLTYFQNEAQLEKSRLLSDRFSAERPKGSFSTLEIQRTEQGDSAMYLCASSLVGLENTGELFFGEGSRLTVL.

The V gene is TRBV6-1, the J gene TRBJ1-1; 12 bases are a match to TRBD1. Germline V gives CDR1 MNHNS, CDR2 SASEGT. V was clipped by 10 bases and J by 6 bases; unmatched bases: 9. CDR3 length equals 14 residues. The CDR3 loop is CAIGDRGRGPEAFF. Here the CDR3 DNA reads TGTGCCATCGGGGACAGGGGGCGTGGGCCTGAAGCTTTCTTT.